Below, 25 T cell receptor beta chains from the same sample are listed, as sequenced in a study of blood T cell repertoires in COVID-19. Data came from immunoSEQ multiplex PCR; TCRdb stores just in-frame clones and leaves some out. The sample has about 250,000 clones; around 88% are singletons. What was sequenced was peripheral blood. The origin of the receptors is a woman in her twenties or thirties with COVID-19, enrolled during active disease.

V and J are TRBV5-4 and TRBJ1-2, with 8 bases matching TRBD1. Looked up from germline, CDR1 is SGHNT and CDR2 is YYREEE (reference sequence). The CDR3 has 18 residues. The ends lost 0 bases at V and 2 bases at J; junction bases unmatched: 12. Here the CDR3 DNA reads TGTGCCAGCAGCTTGGCCCCTTTCCGACAGGGGATAAACTATGGCTACACCTTC. Its translation is CASSLAPFRQGINYGYTF.

V and J are TRBV2 and TRBJ2-3; 12 bases are a match to TRBD2. From germline, CDR1 is SNHLY and CDR2 FYNNEI. This CDR3 is built from 16 residues. V shed 4 bases, J shed 1 base, and the junction held 3 bases outside the gene matches. CDR3 protein: CASSARLAGGTDTQYF. CDR3 nucleotides: TGTGCCAGCAGTGCTAGACTAGCGGGAGGCACAGATACGCAGTATTTT. Full variable domain (outside the CDR3, taken from reference TRBV2 and TRBJ2-3): EPEVTQTPSHQVTQMGQEVILRCVPISNHLYFYWYRQILGQKVEFLVSFYNNEISEKSEIFDDQFSVERPDGSNFTLKIRSTKLEDSAMYFCASSARLAGGTDTQYFGPGTRLTVL.

This chain links TRBV2 with TRBJ2-1; 7 bases are shared with TRBD1. This CDR3 spans 15 amino acids. V lost 0 bases and J lost 9; bases outside the gene matches: 8. Germline V gene lookup returns CDR1 SNHLY and CDR2 FYNNEI. The CDR3 loop is CASSEANRDSVEQFF. The CDR3 nucleotides read TGTGCCAGCAGTGAAGCGAACAGGGACAGTGTTGAGCAGTTCTTC.

This clone was seen only once. The rearrangement links TRBV5-1 to TRBJ2-7; 7 bases align to TRBD2. Trimming took 5 bases from V and 0 from J; bases not matched to a gene: 8. The length of the CDR3 is 15 residues. Per germline, CDR1 SGHRS and CDR2 YFSETQ. The CDR3 nucleotides are TGCGCCAGCAGGCTAGCGGAGATGATCTCCTACGAGCAGTACGTC. Protein sequence: CASRLAEMISYEQYV.

This clone showed up just once. The V gene is TRBV6-5, the J gene TRBJ2-3; no clear D gene. Trimming left V 6 bases short and J 2 bases short, with 9 bases between. In germline, CDR1 is MNHEY, CDR2 SVGAGI. This CDR3 is built from 13 residues. CDR3: CASSPIPTDTQYF. Here the CDR3 DNA reads TGTGCCAGCAGCCCCATCCCCACAGATACGCAGTATTTT.

The chain recombines TRBV11-3 with TRBJ2-6, with D tentatively TRBD2 (6 bases). Germline CDR1 is SGHNT and CDR2 is YENEEA. The V end was cut by 10 bases, the J end by 1 base, with 14 bases between. CDR3 size: 15 residues. CDR3 residues: CATEVEGSGANVLTF. In DNA form, the CDR3 reads TGTGCCACCGAGGTGGAGGGATCTGGGGCCAACGTCCTGACTTTC.

This sequence joins TRBV12-3 or TRBV12-4 and TRBJ2-7; possibly TRBD2 for D (6 bases). The CDR3 is 13 residues long. Trimming pared 10 bases from V and 3 bases from J, leaving 16 bases between. CDR3 residues: CATLLGGLYEQYV. CDR3 bases: TGTGCCACGCTACTGGGGGGTCTCTACGAGCAGTACGTC.

This clone was picked up one time. V and J are TRBV6-2 or TRBV6-3 and TRBJ2-1; D remains unclear. Germline V gene sequence: CDR1 MNHEY, CDR2 SVGEGT. This CDR3 has 11 residues. Trimming removed 5 bases at V and 9 bases at J, with 8 bases between. CDR3 region: CASSRVGEQFF. The CDR3 DNA reads as TGTGCCAGCAGTCGGGTCGGTGAGCAGTTCTTC.

This chain connects TRBV2 to TRBJ2-7, with 9 nucleotides matching TRBD1. The V gene's germline CDR1 is SNHLY and CDR2 FYNNEI. This CDR3 has 14 residues. The V segment lost 6 bases and the J segment 4 bases; nucleotides outside the gene matches: 7. The CDR3 nucleotides are TGTGCCAGCAGGTTCCGGGACAGGGTGTACGAGCAGTACTTC. Translated: CASRFRDRVYEQYF.

The chain combines TRBV11-2 with TRBJ2-3; maybe TRBD2 (6 bases). Trimming cost V 8 bases and J 0 bases, with 12 bases left between them. The CDR3 totals 14 residues. Germline V gene lookup returns CDR1 SGHAT and CDR2 FQNNGV. CDR3 sequence reads: CASFLSGSTDTQYF. The CDR3, as DNA: TGTGCCAGCTTCTTGAGCGGGAGCACAGATACGCAGTATTTT.

The rearrangement links TRBV11-2 to TRBJ2-7; perhaps TRBD1 as D (5 bases). Germline V gives CDR1 SGHAT, CDR2 FQNNGV. CDR3 size: 14 residues. Trimming removed 5 bases from V and 0 bases from J, with 11 bases in between. The CDR3 loop is CASSPVDSSYEQYF. DNA of the CDR3: TGTGCCAGCAGCCCAGTAGACAGCTCCTACGAGCAGTACTTC.

The chain has TRBV2 and TRBJ1-2; 7 positions agree with TRBD1. Trimming removed 5 bases from V and 7 bases from J; junction bases left unmatched: 4. From germline, CDR1 is SNHLY and CDR2 FYNNEI. This CDR3 contains 12 residues. The CDR3 protein is CASSTGVFGYTF. The CDR3 DNA reads TGTGCCAGCAGTACAGGGGTTTTTGGCTACACCTTC. The full variable domain, rest sourced from reference TRBV2 and TRBJ1-2, is EPEVTQTPSHQVTQMGQEVILRCVPISNHLYFYWYRQILGQKVEFLVSFYNNEISEKSEIFDDQFSVERPDGSNFTLKIRSTKLEDSAMYFCASSTGVFGYTFGSGTRLTVV.

The chain combines TRBV7-2 with TRBJ2-5; 13 bases are a match to TRBD2. Germline CDR1 SGHTA, CDR2 FQGNSA. The CDR3 extends over 16 amino acids. Germline trimming cut 6 bases from V and 5 bases from J; bases unmatched to any gene: 9. CDR3 sequence reads: CASRQGLAGAGETQYF. Written as DNA, the CDR3 is TGTGCCAGCAGGCAAGGACTAGCGGGAGCGGGGGAGACCCAGTACTTC.

The V gene is TRBV4-3, the J gene TRBJ2-1, with D unresolved. The CDR3 runs to 13 residues. Germline assignment: CDR1 LGHNA and CDR2 YSLEER. The V and J ends lost 1 base and 10 bases respectively, with 11 bases between them. The CDR3 DNA follows: TGCGCCAGCAGCCAAGCTAGAGTTGAAGAGCAGTTCTTC. This translates into CASSQARVEEQFF.

This clone came up a few times. The rearrangement uses TRBV28 and TRBJ1-5; D remains ambiguous. This CDR3 contains 14 residues. V was shortened by 1 base and J by 5 bases, with 9 bases between the two germline ends. Germline V lookup: CDR1 MDHEN, CDR2 SYDVKM. This chain's CDR3 is CASSLSPGYQPQHF. CDR3 DNA sequence: TGTGCCAGCAGTTTATCCCCGGGGTATCAGCCCCAGCATTTT.

The chain has TRBV27 and TRBJ2-2; the match to TRBD1 covers 7 bases. J lost 4 bases, V lost 5 bases, and 7 bases had no gene match. Per the germline V gene, CDR1 is MNHEY and CDR2 is SMNVEV (reference sequence). The CDR3 is 15 amino acids. The CDR3 DNA sequence: TGTGCCAGCAGTCGACCGGGACAGACCACCGGGGAGCTGTTTTTT. Protein: CASSRPGQTTGELFF.

This sequence joins TRBV6-5 and TRBJ2-7; D gene ambiguous. The CDR3 totals 14 residues. Germline loops: CDR1 MNHEY, CDR2 SVGAGI. V was cut by 9 bases and J by 4 bases, with 19 bases left in between. The CDR3 reads CARENVQNKYEQYV. In nucleotides, the CDR3 is TGTGCCAGGGAGAACGTGCAGAATAAATACGAGCAGTACGTC.

The chain employs TRBV10-3 and TRBJ1-4; the D is unclear. The CDR3 is 13 amino acids. Germline V gene data show CDR1 as ENHRY and CDR2 as SYGVKD. V lost 3 bases, J lost 3 bases, and 5 bases lay in between. The CDR3 DNA reads TGTGCCATCAGTGACCGGGCTAATGAAAAACTGTTTTTT. Its translation: CAISDRANEKLFF.

The gene calls are TRBV10-3 and TRBJ2-7; weak D call: TRBD2 (5 bases). V lost 0 bases and J lost 4, with 19 bases in between. The CDR3 covers 17 residues. CDR1 ENHRY and CDR2 SYGVKD come from the germline V gene. The CDR3 sequence: CAISESLALQRAYEQYF. The CDR3 DNA reads TGTGCCATCAGTGAGTCGCTAGCCCTACAAAGGGCTTACGAGCAGTACTTC.

The genes are TRBV9 and TRBJ2-3; TRBD1 is a possible D gene (6 bases). The CDR3 sequence is 15 residues long. Trimming stripped 0 bases from V and 2 bases from J, with 10 bases between. Germline assignment: CDR1 SGDLS and CDR2 YYNGEE. The CDR3 sequence: CASSVARGDTDTQYF. Written as DNA, the CDR3 is TGTGCCAGCAGCGTAGCCAGGGGCGACACAGATACGCAGTATTTT.

This clone has only one observation. This chain connects TRBV10-1 to TRBJ2-1, with 8 positions matching TRBD2. Germline CDR1 is WNHNN and CDR2 is SYGVQD (reference sequence). The J segment lost 6 bases and the V segment lost 3 bases, leaving 7 bases of the junction unmatched. The CDR3 sequence is 15 residues long. CDR3 region: CASSDAGGARNEQFF. CDR3 nucleotides: TGCGCCAGCAGTGACGCGGGAGGAGCCCGCAATGAGCAGTTCTTC.

The chain couples TRBV24-1 to TRBJ2-3, with a weak D call TRBD2 (5 bases). V was shortened by 5 bases and J by 4 bases, with 12 bases between the two germline ends. Germline-derived CDR1 and CDR2 are KGHDR and SFDVKD. The length of the CDR3 is 14 residues. In DNA form, the CDR3 reads TGTGCCACCAGTGCGGCGGGTGGGGCAGATACGCAGTATTTT. As protein: CATSAAGGADTQYF.

The V and J genes are TRBV5-1 and TRBJ1-2, with D uncertain. The CDR3 sequence is 14 residues long. V lost 0 bases to trimming and J lost 8 bases, with 14 bases between them. Germline CDR1 SGHRS, CDR2 YFSETQ. CDR3 sequence (DNA): TGCGCCAGCAGCTTGGCGCGGGGAACGAAGGGCTACACCTTC. It is translated as CASSLARGTKGYTF.

The rearrangement joins TRBV29-1 to TRBJ2-1; the D gene is possibly TRBD1 (6 bases). Germline V CDR1 and CDR2: SQVTM, ANQGSEA. This CDR3 is built from 13 residues. Trimming removed 7 bases at V and 4 bases at J, with 14 bases between. This chain's CDR3 is CSGTLTGYNEQFF. The CDR3, as DNA: TGCAGCGGTACCCTCACAGGGTACAATGAGCAGTTCTTC.

The chain recombines TRBV20-1 with TRBJ2-3; D is perhaps TRBD2 (7 bases). V was clipped by 3 bases and J by 0 bases, with 22 bases between them. This CDR3 is 18 amino acids long. CDR1 and CDR2 from the germline V gene are DFQATT and SNEGSKA (reference sequence). The CDR3 DNA reads as TGCAGTGCTAGTTCCCTGTTAAGGGGGGGAACTAGCACAGATACGCAGTATTTT. It translates to CSASSLLRGGTSTDTQYF.